This TCR beta chain was found in a study of shared clonotypes between healthy human individuals. Study-wide results and caveats: Among donors, sharing of clonotypes was expected to be affected by sequencing depth. A handful of donors shared approximately 5% of their naive CD4 clonotypes.

Generated by immunoSEQ multiplex PCR, the TCRdb table keeps only in-frame clones and is missing some. This sample has 600,000 to 750,000 clones; over 55% occur once, and the top ten carry around 1.7%. In regard to this clone: Its antigen is as yet unknown.

The germline V and J ends were trimmed by 8 bases and 0 bases, with 5 bases remaining between them. The CDR3 extends over 11 amino acids. The germline CDR1 and CDR2 sequences are MNHEY and SMNVEV (reference sequence). This chain connects TRBV27 to TRBJ2-7; D might be TRBD1 or TRBD2, each matching 5 bases. The source is a woman aged 25 to 39 in good health. Sequencing input: memory CD4+ T cells sorted from blood. The subset was: CD45RA-negative fraction. CDR3 nucleotides: TGTGCCAGCGGGGGCTCCTACGAGCAGTACTTC. This encodes CASGGSYEQYF.